This TCR beta chain emerged from a study of cytomegalovirus exposure and HLA in healthy donors. Whole-study findings and limits: Investigators reported 164 TCR beta chains as tied to cytomegalovirus.

Measured with immunoSEQ multiplex PCR; TCRdb has only the in-frame clones, and not every one. The data show around 350,000 clones, 80% to 90% seen once. On this clone itself: Antigen specificity is unknown.

The V gene end was trimmed by 4 bases and the J gene end by 4 bases; junction bases not matched to a gene: 8. Germline V CDR1 and CDR2: SGHRS, YFSETQ. The CDR3 length is 16 residues. The specimen was PBMCs. J is TRBJ2-6 and V is TRBV5-1; TRBD1 matches 7 bases. This receptor was obtained from a woman aged 18-29 years in good health and CMV-seronegative. For the CDR3, the DNA is TGCGCCAGCAGCCCCGGGACAGCGACAGGGGCCAACGTCCTGACTTTC. This encodes CASSPGTATGANVLTF.